One sample yielded the 30 T cell receptor beta chains listed below, sequenced in a study of T cell repertoires in cytomegalovirus infection. No antigen is known for these receptors. MiXCR was run by TCRdb on the reads, yielding one entry per CDR3 protein. Of approximately 100,000 distinct CDR3 sequences listed, under 50% are singletons. Sample: CD8+ T cells from cultured PBMCs, taken from culture after CMV antigen stimulation. The origin of the receptors is a human donor in good health (CMV status not recorded). Some clones in this sample may be carry-over from other donors' samples.

The J gene is TRBJ2-1, the V gene TRBV12-3 or TRBV12-4; TRBD2 matches at 7 bases. The V and J ends lost 7 bases and 6 bases, in that order; junction bases with no gene match: 6. The length of the CDR3 is 13 residues. The CDR3 region has the DNA TGTGCCAGCACCGGACTAGTTCTCAATGAGCAGTTCTTC. Protein product: CASTGLVLNEQFF.

The chain links TRBV2 to TRBJ2-5; no clear D. Germline V gives CDR1 SNHLY, CDR2 FYNNEI. The CDR3 runs 14 residues. V was shortened by 3 bases and J by 7 bases, with 15 bases between the two germline ends. CDR3 sequence reads: CASSEGNTVVTQYF. The DNA for the CDR3 is TGTGCCAGCAGTGAGGGGAACACGGTCGTGACCCAGTACTTC.

This clonotype was recorded a few times. The rearrangement joins TRBV6-2 or TRBV6-3 to TRBJ1-5; TRBD1 aligns across 9 bases. Germline V gives CDR1 MNHEY, CDR2 SVGEGT. The CDR3 contains 15 residues. Unmatched junction bases numbered 3, after V lost 2 bases and J lost 4 bases. The CDR3 is CASSYAGTGNQPQHF. The CDR3 DNA is TGTGCCAGCAGTTACGCCGGGACAGGGAATCAGCCCCAGCATTTT.

This clonotype was counted many times. The J gene is TRBJ1-2, the V gene TRBV27; 7 nucleotides agree with TRBD1. The germline V gene has CDR1 MNHEY and CDR2 SMNVEV (reference sequence). J lost 2 bases, V lost 4 bases, and 13 bases had no gene match. The CDR3 sequence is 17 residues long. CDR3 DNA sequence: TGTGCCAGCAGTTCACCGGGACAGAGGGGATCGAACTATGGCTACACCTTC. This translates into CASSSPGQRGSNYGYTF.

The V gene is TRBV4-1, the J gene TRBJ2-1; the D is unclear. Germline V gives CDR1 MGHRA, CDR2 YSYEKL. The V and J ends lost 1 base and 5 bases respectively, with 12 bases between them. The CDR3 is made up of 15 amino acids. CDR3 residues: CASSQVLLVDNEQFF. Here the CDR3 DNA reads TGCGCCAGCAGCCAAGTTCTCCTCGTGGACAATGAGCAGTTCTTC.

A few counts support this clonotype. The chain joins TRBV12-3 or TRBV12-4 to TRBJ2-1; maybe TRBD2 (5 bases). This CDR3 spans 15 amino acids. V shed 10 bases and J shed 4 bases, with 20 bases lying between them. In nucleotides, the CDR3 is TGTGCCACGCATCCCGGGGTCCCCCCTTACAATGAGCAGTTCTTC. Amino acid sequence: CATHPGVPPYNEQFF.

The chain uses TRBV7-9 and TRBJ2-3, with 11 bases that match TRBD2. Germline assignment: CDR1 SEHNR and CDR2 FQNEAQ (reference sequence). There are 17 residues in the CDR3. The V gene end was trimmed by 6 bases and the J gene end by 2 bases; junction bases not matched to a gene: 10. The CDR3 sequence: CASSFPRLAGFTDTQYF. Written as DNA, the CDR3 is TGTGCCAGCAGTTTCCCGAGACTAGCGGGGTTCACAGATACGCAGTATTTT.

The CDR3 bases are TGTGCCAGTAGTTCCTGGGACAGGAACACTGAAGCTTTCTTT. Protein: CASSSWDRNTEAFF. The rearrangement joins TRBV19 to TRBJ1-1; 7 nucleotides line up with TRBD1. The CDR3 contains 14 residues. V shed 5 bases, J shed 1 base, and the junction held 4 bases outside the gene matches. CDR1 and CDR2 (germline): LNHDA, SQIVND (reference sequence).

Many counts were recorded for this clonotype. The chain employs TRBV7-9 and TRBJ2-7; D is unclear. V lost 5 bases and J 5 bases, leaving 10 bases between the germline ends. Per the germline V gene, CDR1 is SEHNR and CDR2 is FQNEAQ (reference sequence). The CDR3 spans 12 residues. CDR3 in DNA: TGTGCCAGCAGCAGGATGACCGACGAGCAGTACTTC. Its translation is CASSRMTDEQYF.

This clonotype was detected a few times. The chain is built from TRBV19 and TRBJ1-3; TRBD1 aligns across 9 bases. Trimming removed 3 bases from V and 0 bases from J; junction bases left unmatched: 3. There are 16 residues in the CDR3. Germline CDR1 LNHDA, CDR2 SQIVND (reference sequence). CDR3 in DNA: TGTGCCAGTAGTATCGTGGACAGGGGCTCTGGAAACACCATATATTTT. This gives the protein CASSIVDRGSGNTIYF.

The gene calls are TRBV27 and TRBJ2-1; D uncertain. V gave up 2 bases and J gave up 5 bases, with 7 bases separating them. The CDR3 has 13 residues. The germline V gene encodes CDR1 MNHEY and CDR2 SMNVEV (reference sequence). This CDR3 is CASSLSQNNEQFF. The CDR3 DNA is TGTGCCAGCAGTTTAAGCCAGAACAATGAGCAGTTCTTC.

This clonotype was counted once. This chain joins TRBV27 and TRBJ1-3, with D possibly TRBD1 on 5 matching bases. The CDR3 runs to 14 residues. V gave up 6 bases and J gave up 6 bases, with 15 bases separating them. The germline CDR1 and CDR2 sequences are MNHEY and SMNVEV (reference sequence). As DNA, the CDR3 is TGTGCCAGCAGGGGGGTTTCGGAGGCAAACACCATATATTTT. Its protein is CASRGVSEANTIYF.

This clonotype came up many times. The J gene is TRBJ1-1, the V gene TRBV12-3 or TRBV12-4; tentative D call: TRBD1 (6 bases). This CDR3 region has 12 residues. Trimming took off 10 bases at V and 3 bases at J, with 12 bases between the two ends. CDR3 sequence (DNA): TGTGCCACAGGGGCAGGGGACACTGAAGCTTTCTTT. Translation: CATGAGDTEAFF.

V usage is TRBV15 and J usage is TRBJ2-7; D ambiguous. The CDR3 totals 14 residues. The germline V gene has CDR1 LNHNV and CDR2 YYDKDF (reference sequence). Trimming stripped 1 base from V and 2 bases from J, with 9 bases between. The CDR3 loop reads CATSRVDGAYEQYF. The DNA for the CDR3 is TGTGCCACCAGCAGAGTGGACGGTGCCTACGAGCAGTACTTC.

The chain has TRBV10-3 and TRBJ2-1; TRBD2 aligns across 13 bases. With V trimmed by 9 bases and J by 8 bases, 1 base remained unmatched. This CDR3 has 12 residues. The germline gives CDR1 ENHRY, CDR2 SYGVKD. CDR3 DNA sequence: TGTGCCATGGGGACTAGCGGGGATGAGCAGTTCTTC. Its protein product is CAMGTSGDEQFF.

V is TRBV28 and J is TRBJ1-2; TRBD1 matches 9 bases. Trimming took 10 bases from V and 0 from J; bases not matched to a gene: 15. The CDR3 has 17 amino acids. The germline CDR1 and CDR2 sequences are MDHEN and SYDVKM. This chain's CDR3 is CAIQPPGQGPANYGYTF. In DNA, the CDR3 is TGTGCCATCCAGCCGCCGGGACAGGGTCCCGCTAACTATGGCTACACCTTC.

Comments on this clonotype: The junction shows a germline mismatch at one end, possibly a read error. J is TRBJ2-3 and V is TRBV27; 10 bases match TRBD1. The CDR3 spans 15 residues. The V gene's germline CDR1 is MNHEY and CDR2 SMNVEV (reference sequence). For the CDR3, the DNA is TGTGCCAACAGTTCGCGGACAGGGGGAGGAGATACGCAGTATTTT. This gives the protein CANSSRTGGGDTQYF.

The CDR3 DNA sequence: TGTGCCAGCAGCTTAGGCAGGGTTGACTCTGGGGCCAACGTCCTGACTTTC. Translated, it gives CASSLGRVDSGANVLTF. This chain joins TRBV7-7 and TRBJ2-6, with a tentative D call TRBD1 (5 bases). V lost 1 base and J lost 0, with 10 bases in between. Looked up from germline, CDR1 is SSHAT and CDR2 is FNYEAQ (reference sequence). The CDR3 spans 17 residues.

In its sample, this clonotype was seen a few times. The chain carries TRBV7-8 and TRBJ1-2, with D unresolved. V was pared by 0 bases and J by 8 bases, with 13 bases between. This CDR3 comprises 14 residues. CDR1 and CDR2 (germline): SGHVS, FQNEAQ. The CDR3 DNA reads TGTGCCAGCAGCTTAGCGGATAGGGTGGACGGCTACACCTTC. This codes for CASSLADRVDGYTF.

J is TRBJ2-3 and V is TRBV12-3 or TRBV12-4; TRBD2 might be the D (6 bases). This CDR3 is built from 14 residues. The V and J ends lost 3 bases and 2 bases respectively, with 9 bases between them. In nucleotides, the CDR3 is TGTGCCAGCAGTTTTGGGGGGATCACAGATACGCAGTATTTT. It specifies CASSFGGITDTQYF.

A few counts support this clonotype. DNA of the CDR3: TGCGCCAGCAGCTTGAGGCGGAACACCGGGGAGCTGTTTTTT. It encodes CASSLRRNTGELFF. J is TRBJ2-2 and V is TRBV5-1; D remains unclear. The CDR3 loop spans 14 amino acids. V lost 1 base and J lost 1, with 5 bases in between. Germline CDR1 reads SGHRS; CDR2 reads YFSETQ.

The chain couples TRBV2 to TRBJ1-2; no clear D. V was shortened by 1 base and J by 4 bases, with 13 bases between the two germline ends. The CDR3 totals 15 residues. Germline V gene lookup returns CDR1 SNHLY and CDR2 FYNNEI. The CDR3 sequence: CASSEGTAGGYGYTF. In DNA, the CDR3 is TGTGCCAGCAGTGAAGGGACCGCGGGTGGCTATGGCTACACCTTC.

This clonotype was observed many times. For the CDR3, the DNA is TGTGCCCGGGCAGGGCCTGAATTCTCCTACGAGCAGTACTTC. Translated: CARAGPEFSYEQYF. The genes are TRBV6-8 and TRBJ2-7; a weak D match, TRBD1 (5 bases). The V end was cut by 11 bases, the J end by 0 bases, with 17 bases between. Germline loops: CDR1 MNHGY, CDR2 SAAAGT. The CDR3 length is 14 residues.

This clonotype has just a few counts. V is TRBV4-1 and J is TRBJ2-7; the match to TRBD1 covers 10 bases. The V gene's germline CDR1 is MGHRA and CDR2 YSYEKL. The CDR3 totals 15 residues. V was clipped by 3 bases and J by 0 bases; unmatched bases: 2. The CDR3 region has the DNA TGCGCCAGCAGCCAGGGACAGGGGAGCTCCTACGAGCAGTACTTC. It yields the protein CASSQGQGSSYEQYF.

This clonotype was detected once. The chain combines TRBV10-2 with TRBJ1-4; D may be TRBD1 (5 bases). The CDR3 consists of 13 residues. Germline-derived CDR1 and CDR2 are WSHSY and SAAADI. Deletions cut 4 bases from V and 8 bases from J, with 11 bases between. The CDR3 protein is CASSGQGGEKLFF. CDR3 sequence (DNA): TGCGCCAGCAGTGGTCAGGGAGGAGAAAAACTGTTTTTT.

V and J are TRBV7-3 and TRBJ2-2, with D uncertain. The V and J ends lost 5 bases and 1 base respectively, with 8 bases between them. This CDR3 comprises 14 residues. CDR1 is SGHTA and CDR2 is FQGTGA in the germline V gene. The CDR3 coding sequence is TGTGCCAGCAGCCAAGAGGTGAACACCGGGGAGCTGTTTTTT. It codes for CASSQEVNTGELFF.

This clonotype occurred a few times. The J gene is TRBJ2-1, the V gene TRBV19; TRBD1 matches at 10 bases. The CDR3 covers 15 residues. V gave up 5 bases and J gave up 9 bases; unmatched junction bases: 10. Germline assignment: CDR1 LNHDA and CDR2 SQIVND (reference sequence). CDR3 sequence: CASSAGQGKKGEQFF. In DNA, the CDR3 is TGTGCCAGTAGTGCGGGACAGGGGAAAAAGGGTGAGCAGTTCTTC.

This clonotype showed up just a few times. CDR3 protein: CASSGPFSNQPQHF. Written as DNA, the CDR3 is TGTGCCAGCAGTGGGCCTTTTAGCAATCAGCCCCAGCATTTT. This rearrangement joins TRBV2 to TRBJ1-5; D is ambiguous. This CDR3 has 14 amino acids. Trimming stripped 4 bases from V and 0 bases from J, with 7 bases between. In germline, CDR1 is SNHLY, CDR2 FYNNEI.

The chain links TRBV4-1 to TRBJ1-1; 8 bases map to TRBD1. Germline-derived CDR1 and CDR2 are MGHRA and YSYEKL. With V trimmed by 1 base and J by 5 bases, 3 bases remained unmatched. This CDR3 is 14 amino acids long. CDR3 loop: CASSQGQGKTEAFF. The DNA for the CDR3 is TGCGCCAGCAGCCAAGGACAGGGGAAGACTGAAGCTTTCTTT.

This clonotype was seen only a few times. The rearrangement links TRBV29-1 to TRBJ2-7, with D uncertain. The V gene's germline CDR1 is SQVTM and CDR2 ANQGSEA. V lost 0 bases, J lost 2 bases, and 5 bases lay in between. CDR3 length: 12 amino acids. In DNA, the CDR3 is TGCAGCGTTGAAGAGTCGGCCTACGAGCAGTACTTC. As protein: CSVEESAYEQYF.